The TCR beta chain described here comes from a study of blood T cell repertoires in COVID-19. The CDR3 totals 15 residues. Only in-frame clones appear in the TCRdb table, and some are missing; sequencing was by immunoSEQ multiplex PCR. The table records roughly 120,000 clones, about 78% of them present only once. The TCR sequence derives from a man between 65 and 80 years old with acute or convalescent COVID-19. The sample consisted of peripheral blood. The J gene is TRBJ1-2, the V gene TRBV21-1; TRBD1, the table's D call, was not compared with the DNA. TRBV21-1 is a pseudogene. CDR3: CASSLGDRRYMVGTF. The CDR3 DNA is TGTGCCAGCAGCCTGGGGGACAGGCGATATATGGTTGGCACCTTC.